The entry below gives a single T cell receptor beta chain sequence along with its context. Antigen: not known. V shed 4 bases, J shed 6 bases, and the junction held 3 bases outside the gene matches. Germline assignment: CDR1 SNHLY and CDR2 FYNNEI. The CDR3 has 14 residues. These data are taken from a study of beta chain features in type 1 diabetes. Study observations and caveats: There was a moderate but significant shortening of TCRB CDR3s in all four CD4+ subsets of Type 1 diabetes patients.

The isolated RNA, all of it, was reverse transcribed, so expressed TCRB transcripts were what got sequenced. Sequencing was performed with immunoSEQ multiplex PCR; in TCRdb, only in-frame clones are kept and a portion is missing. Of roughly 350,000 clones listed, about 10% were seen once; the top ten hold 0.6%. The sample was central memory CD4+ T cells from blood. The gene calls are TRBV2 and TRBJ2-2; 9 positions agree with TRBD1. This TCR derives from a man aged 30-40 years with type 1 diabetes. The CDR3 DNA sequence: TGTGCCAGCAGTGTAGGGACAGGGTCCGGGGAGCTGTTTTTT. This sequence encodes CASSVGTGSGELFF.